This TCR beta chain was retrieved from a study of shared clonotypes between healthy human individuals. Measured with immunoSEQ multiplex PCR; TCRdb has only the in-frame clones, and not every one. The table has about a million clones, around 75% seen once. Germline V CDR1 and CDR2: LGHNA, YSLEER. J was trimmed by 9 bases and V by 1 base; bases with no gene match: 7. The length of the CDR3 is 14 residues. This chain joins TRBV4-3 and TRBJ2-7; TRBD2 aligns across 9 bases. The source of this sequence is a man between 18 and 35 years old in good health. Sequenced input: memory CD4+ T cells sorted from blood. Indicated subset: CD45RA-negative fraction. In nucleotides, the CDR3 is TGCGCCAGCAGCCAAGGTTGGACTAGCGCGTCGCAGTACTTC. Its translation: CASSQGWTSASQYF.